This TCR beta chain was identified during a study of shared clonotypes between healthy human individuals. At the level of the study: Used for every donor were three CD4 naive, three CD4 memory, two CD8 naive and one CD8 memory plate. General study findings and limits: In a few donors, around 4.5% of naive CD4 clonotypes appeared in common. Donor scarcity curtailed the genetic and exposure-history diversity represented herein.

On this clone itself: Antigen: not known.

The CDR3 covers 12 residues. The V gene's germline CDR1 is MNHNS and CDR2 SASEGT. V was shortened by 7 bases and J by 0 bases, with 6 bases between the two germline ends. This table comes from immunoSEQ multiplex PCR, and its TCRdb copy is limited to in-frame clones, with some not included. The data hold 2.5 million or so clones, with just over 90% observed a single time. Naive CD4+ cells were CD45RA-selected; the remaining cells were memory. Material: naive CD4+ T cells sorted from blood. Subset of the sample: CD45RA+ positively selected. The TCR sequence derives from a young man in good health. This rearrangement joins TRBV6-1 to TRBJ2-5; D is uncertain. CDR3 protein: CASTENQETQYF. CDR3 sequence (DNA): TGTGCCAGCACCGAGAACCAAGAGACCCAGTACTTC.